A single sample gave rise to the 21 T cell receptor beta chains below, sequenced in a study of T cells in Graves' hyperthyroidism and ophthalmopathy. TCR beta CDR3 sequences were amplified from RNA transcripts. HTBI primers were used for first-round RT-PCR of the TCR CDR3. Each CDR3 protein is one row after TCRdb ran MiXCR on the multiplex PCR reads. The data contain about 700,000 distinct CDR3 sequences, 12% to 15% of them seen just once; the ten biggest clones take up more than 8.5%. Sequenced sample: blood. These receptors were collected from a woman aged 18-29 years with Graves' hyperthyroidism.

There are many counts of this clonotype. The J gene is TRBJ2-2, the V gene TRBV28; 8 bases agree with TRBD2. This CDR3 spans 18 amino acids. V lost 5 bases, J lost 7 bases, and 18 bases stayed unmatched. Germline assignment: CDR1 MDHEN and CDR2 SYDVKM. The CDR3 here is CASSLDSGVIPVIGELFF. In nucleotides, the CDR3 is TGTGCCAGCAGTCTCGATAGCGGGGTGATTCCGGTAATCGGGGAGCTGTTTTTT. Together with reference TRBV28 and TRBJ2-2, the CDR3 gives the full variable domain: DVKVTQSSRYLVKRTGEKVFLECVQDMDHENMFWYRQDPGLGLRLIYFSYDVKMKEKGDIPEGYSVSREKKERFSLILESASTNQTSMYLCASSLDSGVIPVIGELFFGEGSRLTVL.

This chain connects TRBV12-3 or TRBV12-4 to TRBJ2-4, with TRBD2 as a possible D gene (6 bases). The CDR3 contains 17 residues. The V gene lost 0 bases and the J gene lost 3 bases, with 15 bases spanning the gap. The DNA for the CDR3 is TGTGCCAGCAGTTTAGCGCCCCCGGACGGGAGCAAAAACATTCAGTACTTC. It is translated as CASSLAPPDGSKNIQYF.

This chain links TRBV29-1 with TRBJ2-1, with TRBD2 as a possible D gene (6 bases). CDR3 length: 13 amino acids. The germline V gene has CDR1 SQVTM and CDR2 ANQGSEA. Trimming shortened V by 6 bases and J by 6 bases, and 15 bases separated the two germline ends. The DNA for the CDR3 is TGCAGCGTGGATAGCGGCCGCGCCAATGAGCAGTTCTTC. Translation: CSVDSGRANEQFF.

This clonotype was observed at least ten times. V is TRBV20-1 and J is TRBJ2-3; no reliable D call. V shed 5 bases and J shed 1 base, with 10 bases lying between them. CDR1 is DFQATT, CDR2 SNEGSKA, per germline (reference sequence). The CDR3 extends over 13 amino acids. The CDR3 reads CSAYPHRTDTQYF. The DNA of the CDR3 is TGCAGTGCTTATCCTCACCGCACAGATACGCAGTATTTT.

This clonotype was counted ten times or more. V gene TRBV2 combines with J gene TRBJ1-1; D unresolved. V shed 4 bases and J shed 6 bases, with 15 bases lying between them. From germline, CDR1 is SNHLY and CDR2 FYNNEI. The CDR3 is 14 residues long. The CDR3 sequence: CASSVVSFRPEAFF. The CDR3 DNA sequence: TGTGCCAGCAGTGTAGTCAGCTTCCGCCCTGAAGCTTTCTTT. The full variable domain, completed using reference TRBV2 and TRBJ1-1, is EPEVTQTPSHQVTQMGQEVILRCVPISNHLYFYWYRQILGQKVEFLVSFYNNEISEKSEIFDDQFSVERPDGSNFTLKIRSTKLEDSAMYFCASSVVSFRPEAFFGQGTRLTVV.

The chain uses TRBV7-9 and TRBJ2-1; 9 nucleotides agree with TRBD2. The V and J ends lost 4 bases and 15 bases, in that order; junction bases with no gene match: 10. Germline-derived CDR1 and CDR2 are SEHNR and FQNEAQ (reference sequence). The CDR3 loop spans 13 amino acids. CDR3 in DNA: TGTGCCAGCAGCTGGACTAGCGAGAGACAGCCGTTCTTC. Translated, it gives CASSWTSERQPFF.

This chain uses TRBV12-3 or TRBV12-4 with TRBJ1-1; D remains ambiguous. Trimming took 8 bases from V and 5 from J, leaving 18 bases between them. The CDR3 contains 14 residues. The CDR3 protein is CASAVRRLGTEAFF. In nucleotides, the CDR3 is TGTGCCAGCGCCGTTAGGCGGCTAGGGACTGAAGCTTTCTTT.

The gene calls are TRBV9 and TRBJ2-1; D is ambiguous. V shed 0 bases and J shed 0 bases, with 10 bases lying between them. This CDR3 is 16 amino acids long. CDR1 is SGDLS and CDR2 is YYNGEE in the germline V gene. CDR3 sequence reads: CASSVVASDSYNEQFF. As DNA, the CDR3 is TGTGCCAGCAGCGTAGTGGCCAGCGACTCCTACAATGAGCAGTTCTTC.

This clonotype was observed many times. The gene calls are TRBV30 and TRBJ2-1; D may be TRBD1 (5 bases). Trimming removed 3 bases from V and 6 bases from J, with 15 bases in between. Germline values: CDR1 GTSNPN, CDR2 SVGIG (reference sequence). The CDR3 extends over 14 amino acids. The CDR3 loop reads CAWRTQGAPNEQFF. Written as DNA, the CDR3 is TGTGCCTGGAGGACGCAAGGGGCTCCCAATGAGCAGTTCTTC.

The chain recombines TRBV19 with TRBJ1-1, with TRBD1 matching 8 bases. V gave up 7 bases and J gave up 0 bases; unmatched junction bases: 13. Germline CDR1 is LNHDA and CDR2 is SQIVND (reference sequence). The length of the CDR3 is 17 residues. The CDR3 here is CASTRTPGQAMNTEAFF. CDR3 sequence (DNA): TGTGCCAGTACCCGGACTCCGGGACAGGCTATGAACACTGAAGCTTTCTTT.

This clonotype was detected many times. The CDR3 here is CASSPGGTGAYEQYF. The CDR3 DNA reads TGTGCCAGCAGTCCCGGAGGGACAGGGGCCTACGAGCAGTACTTC. The genes are TRBV6-1 and TRBJ2-7; TRBD1 matches at 10 bases. V lost 5 bases to trimming and J lost 2 bases; unmatched junction nucleotides: 6. From germline, CDR1 is MNHNS and CDR2 SASEGT. This CDR3 region has 15 residues.

The chain couples TRBV29-1 to TRBJ2-5; D remains ambiguous. Germline V CDR1 and CDR2: SQVTM, ANQGSEA. The V end was cut by 1 base, the J end by 5 bases, with 14 bases between. The CDR3 is 14 amino acids. The CDR3 reads CSVEAGPAMETQYF. In nucleotides, the CDR3 is TGCAGCGTTGAAGCCGGACCCGCTATGGAGACCCAGTACTTC.

There are many counts of this clonotype. The CDR3 DNA sequence: TGTGCCAGCAGCCTCCGACTAGCGGGAGATCGAGAGACCCAGTACTTC. The encoded protein is CASSLRLAGDRETQYF. The gene calls are TRBV7-8 and TRBJ2-5, with 12 bases aligning to TRBD2. The V gene's germline CDR1 is SGHVS and CDR2 FQNEAQ. V was pared by 5 bases and J by 4 bases, with 8 bases of the junction left unmatched. This CDR3 contains 16 residues.

V gene TRBV4-1 combines with J gene TRBJ2-3; no reliable D call. Looked up from germline, CDR1 is MGHRA and CDR2 is YSYEKL. V was trimmed by 0 bases and J by 5 bases, leaving 9 bases between them. The CDR3 extends over 14 amino acids. CDR3: CASSQDPLGDTQYF. The DNA for the CDR3 is TGCGCCAGCAGCCAAGATCCCCTGGGAGATACGCAGTATTTT.

This clonotype has more than one count but fewer than ten. The chain uses TRBV6-1 and TRBJ1-5; 7 bases agree with TRBD1. CDR3 size: 14 residues. Trimming at V came to 4 bases and at J to 8 bases, leaving 8 bases not matched to a gene. Germline CDR1 MNHNS, CDR2 SASEGT. The CDR3 spells CASSARQGPKPQHF. The CDR3 nucleotides read TGTGCCAGCAGTGCACGACAGGGTCCGAAGCCCCAGCATTTT.

This clonotype appeared many times. The chain uses TRBV12-3 or TRBV12-4 and TRBJ1-1; D might be TRBD1 (5 bases). V gave up 2 bases and J gave up 2 bases, with 18 bases separating them. CDR3 length equals 17 residues. CDR3 sequence (DNA): TGTGCCAGCAGTTTAAGGCCAACGACAGCAGCTAACACTGAAGCTTTCTTT. Its protein product is CASSLRPTTAANTEAFF.

This clonotype showed up many times. The chain uses TRBV30 and TRBJ2-3; D may match TRBD1 or TRBD2 (5 bases each). Germline assignment: CDR1 GTSNPN and CDR2 SVGIG (reference sequence). V was trimmed by 4 bases and J by 5 bases, leaving 16 bases between them. CDR3 length: 14 amino acids. The DNA of the CDR3 is TGTGCCTGGACTCAGGGAGCGCTCGGAGATACGCAGTATTTT. This encodes CAWTQGALGDTQYF.

This clonotype was seen many times. The rearrangement links TRBV27 to TRBJ2-1; D might be TRBD1 (5 bases). The CDR3 runs to 14 residues. Germline loops: CDR1 MNHEY, CDR2 SMNVEV (reference sequence). The V gene lost 1 base and the J gene lost 15 bases, with 19 bases spanning the gap. CDR3 sequence: CASSLYGTEDTRFF. CDR3 coding DNA: TGTGCCAGCAGTTTATATGGCACAGAGGACACACGGTTCTTC.

This clonotype was picked up many times. This chain joins TRBV24-1 and TRBJ1-4; 8 nucleotides align to TRBD1. CDR3 size: 15 residues. CDR1 and CDR2 (germline): KGHDR, SFDVKD. Unmatched junction bases numbered 4, after V lost 3 bases and J lost 5 bases. The CDR3 is CATSDRTGSNEKLFF. The CDR3 DNA follows: TGTGCCACCAGTGATCGGACAGGGTCGAATGAAAAACTGTTTTTT.

This clonotype came up many times. The chain couples TRBV7-2 to TRBJ2-7, with 9 positions matching TRBD2. The V and J ends lost 5 bases and 4 bases, in that order; junction bases with no gene match: 6. The CDR3 consists of 14 residues. The germline V gene encodes CDR1 SGHTA and CDR2 FQGNSA. The CDR3 loop is CASSRSGSKYEQYF. CDR3 bases: TGTGCCAGCAGCCGTAGCGGGAGTAAGTACGAGCAGTACTTC.

This clonotype has ten or more counts. The rearrangement joins TRBV11-1 to TRBJ2-1, with a possible D match to TRBD2 (6 bases). The CDR3 runs 16 residues. V was pared by 7 bases and J by 0 bases, with 16 bases between. CDR1 is SGHAT, CDR2 FQDESV, per germline (reference sequence). CDR3 nucleotides: TGTGCCAGCACTAGAAGAGGACTACCCTCCTACAATGAGCAGTTCTTC. It translates to CASTRRGLPSYNEQFF.